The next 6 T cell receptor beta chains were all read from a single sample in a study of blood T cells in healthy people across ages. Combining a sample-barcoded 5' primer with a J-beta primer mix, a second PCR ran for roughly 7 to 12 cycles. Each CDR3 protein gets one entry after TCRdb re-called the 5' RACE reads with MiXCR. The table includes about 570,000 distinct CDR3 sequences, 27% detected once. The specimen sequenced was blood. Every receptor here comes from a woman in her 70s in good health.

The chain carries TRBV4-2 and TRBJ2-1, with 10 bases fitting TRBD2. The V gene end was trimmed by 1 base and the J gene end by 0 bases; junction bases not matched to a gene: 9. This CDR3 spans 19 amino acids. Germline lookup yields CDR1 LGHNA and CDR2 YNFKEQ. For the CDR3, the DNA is TGTGCCAGCAGCCAAGGGGGTAGCGGGGGGCGGAGCTCCTACAATGAGCAGTTCTTC. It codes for CASSQGGSGGRSSYNEQFF.

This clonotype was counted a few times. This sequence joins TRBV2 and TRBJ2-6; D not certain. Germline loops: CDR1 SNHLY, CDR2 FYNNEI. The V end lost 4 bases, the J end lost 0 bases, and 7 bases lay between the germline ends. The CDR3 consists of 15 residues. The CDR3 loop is CASSVEFSGANVLTF. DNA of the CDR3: TGTGCCAGCAGTGTGGAGTTCTCTGGGGCCAACGTCCTGACTTTC.

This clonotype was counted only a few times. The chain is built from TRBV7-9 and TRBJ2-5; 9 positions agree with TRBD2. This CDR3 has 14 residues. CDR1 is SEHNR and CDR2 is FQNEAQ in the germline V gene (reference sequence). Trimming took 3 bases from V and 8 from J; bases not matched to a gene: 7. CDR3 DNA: TGTGCCAGCAGCTTCAGCGGGGGGCAGGGAACCCAGTACTTC. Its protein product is CASSFSGGQGTQYF.

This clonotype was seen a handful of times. The CDR3: CAWSVYSTDTQYF. The DNA for the CDR3 is TGTGCCTGGAGTGTCTACAGCACAGATACGCAGTATTTT. V is TRBV30 and J is TRBJ2-3, with D unresolved. Germline CDR1 reads GTSNPN; CDR2 reads SVGIG (reference sequence). V dropped 0 bases and J dropped 0 bases, with 4 bases sitting between them. The CDR3 spans 13 residues.

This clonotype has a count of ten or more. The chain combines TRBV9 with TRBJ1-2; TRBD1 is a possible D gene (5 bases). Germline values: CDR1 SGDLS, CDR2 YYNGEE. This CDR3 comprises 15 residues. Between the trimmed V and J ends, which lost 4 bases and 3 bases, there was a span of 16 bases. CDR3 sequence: CASSPTGPRDYGYTF. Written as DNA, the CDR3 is TGTGCCAGCAGCCCGACGGGACCTAGAGACTATGGCTACACCTTC. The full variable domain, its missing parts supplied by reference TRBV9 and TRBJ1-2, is DSGVTQTPKHLITATGQRVTLRCSPRSGDLSVYWYQQSLDQGLQFLIQYYNGEERAKGNILERFSAQQFPDLHSELNLSSLELGDSALYFCASSPTGPRDYGYTFGSGTRLTVV.

Here the CDR3 DNA reads TGTGCCAGCAGTGAAACCTTCTTAAGCCAGTACTTC. It is translated as CASSETFLSQYF. V usage is TRBV25-1 and J usage is TRBJ2-5, with D hard to call. The CDR3 length is 12 residues. The V end lost 2 bases, the J end lost 10 bases, and 11 bases lay between the germline ends. Germline CDR1 MGHDK, CDR2 SYGVNS.